This T cell receptor beta chain was observed in a study of blood T cell repertoires in COVID-19. Study details: The United States, Italy and Spain were the sources of the acute and convalescent COVID-19 samples.

Profiled with immunoSEQ multiplex PCR; TCRdb holds only in-frame clones, not every one. The top ten clones hold under 3% of a sample with just over 250,000 clones, 75% to 95% of them seen once. Patients in Seattle were enrolled during active infection, then followed longitudinally. This CDR3 region has 14 residues. With 5 bases clipped from V and 6 bases from J, the junction kept 6 bases outside the gene matches. Germline V gives CDR1 LNHDA, CDR2 SQIVND (reference sequence). The chain couples TRBV19 to TRBJ1-5; the match to TRBD1 covers 8 bases. The TCR was taken from a person aged 18 to 35 with COVID-19, enrolled during active disease. Source material: peripheral blood. Written as DNA, the CDR3 is TGTGCCAGTAGTGCCAACAGGGGGGGTCAGCCCCAGCATTTT. Translating gives CASSANRGGQPQHF.